The clone carrying this T cell receptor (beta chain) is a singleton in its sample. The target antigen is unknown. Three rounds of nested PCR, following a modified ARM-PCR protocol, produced the TCRbeta library. TCRdb reprocessed the multiplex PCR reads with MiXCR, giving one entry per CDR3 protein. The sample has some 78,000 distinct CDR3 sequences, 75% to 90% seen once; the top ten hold about an eighth. These data belong to a study of tumor and adjacent non-tumor tissue in lung cancer. Study outcomes and limitations: TCR diversity was significantly greater in tumor than normal lung tissue. In normal lung, the top 100 clones were significantly more dominant than in tumor.

RNA was extracted from bulk tissue without any cell sorting. Germline loops: CDR1 MNHEY, CDR2 SVGAGI. The CDR3 runs to 12 residues. The sequenced material came from lung tumor tissue. The V call is TRBV6-5, the J call TRBJ1-2; TRBD1 agrees at 9 bases. This clonotype was obtained from a woman aged 50 to 65 with non-small cell lung cancer. CDR3 nucleotide sequence: TGTAGCAGCAGTTTGTGGGGACAGGGATACACCTTC. Translation: CSSSLWGQGYTF.